This T cell receptor (beta chain) was profiled in a study of cytomegalovirus exposure and HLA in healthy donors. Study-wide results and caveats: For most subjects, TCR beta sequences were reported to predict HLA-A and HLA-B alleles with accuracy. When analyzed later, a missense DCLRE1C variant was found to be linked to TCR beta V- and J-gene trimming. A few CMV-associated chains were confirmed in vitro to be specific for CMV antigens.

This clone was seen only a few times. Its target is unknown. Trimming removed 1 base from V and 8 bases from J; junction bases left unmatched: 9. The germline V gene encodes CDR1 SGHTA and CDR2 FQGNSA. The CDR3 runs 17 residues. Primers included in the PCR were 60 Vbeta and 13 Jbeta primers. Method: immunoSEQ multiplex PCR; TCRdb's copy keeps in-frame clones and lacks some. The sample shows more than 100,000 clones, more than 60% of them seen only once. Sequenced sample: PBMCs. This TCR derives from a woman in her forties in good health and CMV-seronegative. This chain uses TRBV7-2 with TRBJ2-1; 12 nucleotides line up with TRBD2. The CDR3 sequence is CASSLVASGGVGDEQFF. The CDR3 DNA sequence: TGTGCCAGCAGCTTAGTCGCTAGCGGGGGGGTAGGCGATGAGCAGTTCTTC.